These T cell receptor beta chains were read from a single sample in a study of cytomegalovirus exposure and HLA in healthy donors. Sequencing was performed with immunoSEQ multiplex PCR; in TCRdb, only in-frame clones are kept and a portion is missing. The sample carries 35,000 to 45,000 clones, around 53% recorded once. Sequenced: PBMCs. Receptors originate from a woman aged 40 to 50 in good health and CMV-seropositive. Both conserved end residues are part of each CDR3. Size values are once, few and many counts, or a class for expanded clones, and some rows have none.

TRBV19	NA	CASSIAALPGQGTGANVLTF
TRBV5-4	few	CASSQDRRDTEAFF
TRBV7-2	NA	CASSLVSGENEQYF
TRBV7-9	NA	CASSSSEASSYNEQFF
TRBV18	NA	CASSEGTGRWDEQYF
TRBV6-5	NA	CASSPRQGAAYEQYF
TRBV29-1	NA	CSVVRGGREQFF
TRBV14	NA	CASSRPGSVGAGEQYF
TRBV7-6	NA	CASSLAGGIDTQYF
TRBV5-1	few	CASSPAPRGGLNTEAFF
TRBV2	few	CASGGTRSYEQYF
TRBV2	NA	CASLINRGNEQFF
TRBV30	NA	CAWSVTLIVNSPLHF
TRBV4-2	NA	CASSHPFGEGEHGYTF
TRBV11-2	medium-sized	CASSHSRGFNGYTF
TRBV15	NA	CATSREHPRTSGGYEQYF
TRBV6-1	NA	CASSQDRGNTEAFF
TRBV2	NA	CAGGTGRRSPLHF
TRBV2	NA	CASSPLREQYF
TRBV14	NA	CASSLRPGLAATGELFF
TRBV7-8	few	CASSSQLREDTQYF
TRBV2	NA	CASRSSGGLRQTQYF
TRBV30	NA	CAWSVQWGQRETQYF
TRBV5-6	NA	CASSFRQGDGYTF
TRBV28	NA	CASSPRQVSNQPQHF
TRBV4-3	few	CASTQRSGGSETQYF
TRBV5-4	NA	CASSSNEGLDIQYF
TRBV6-1	NA	CASTVGGANYGYTF
TRBV5-6	few	CASSSTSGPSYEQYF
TRBV27	few	CASSLGQGILTQYF
TRBV6-1	NA	CASSEFGRVGGDEQFF
TRBV4-1	NA	CASSQEAGSNQPQHF
TRBV7-2	NA	CASRKTSGETQYF
TRBV7-9	NA	CASSLEQYNSPLHF
TRBV7-2	NA	CASSLALQETQYF
TRBV5-5	once	CASRWEGSGYTF
TRBV2	few	CASRSDRGHQPQHF
TRBV19	NA	CASRTTGTANSPLHF
TRBV7-8	NA	CASSLQGYYGYTF
TRBV7-3	NA	CASRRVVAGDGDAQYF
TRBV5-4	few	CASSQEPNVENIQYF
TRBV5-4	NA	CASSLADEQYF
TRBV5-6	NA	CASSLGRQGRINGYTF
TRBV9	NA	CASSVDGGGYNEQFF
TRBV15	NA	CATSLRGGSNTEAFF
TRBV18	NA	CASSPGRNSPLHF
TRBV10-3	NA	CAISESPGQSGSRAFF
TRBV5-6	few	CASSLWQVYEQYF
TRBV7-9	few	CASSRREQGETQYF
TRBV2	NA	CASSEARGGDTDTQYF
TRBV7-2	NA	CASSHRTGQNTEAFF
TRBV14	NA	CASSQLGGGAFEQFF
TRBV2	NA	CASTDPRRDEQFF
TRBV4-1	NA	CASSQGGDTQYF
TRBV5-1	NA	CASSLTIRGFSYGYTF